The text below deals with one T cell receptor (beta chain). Its antigen is still unknown. The data belong to a study of shared clonotypes between healthy human individuals. Study conclusions and caveats: Tissues were not sampled, only blood, and their repertoires likely differ.

Donors comprised only Caucasian adults living in Nashville, Tennessee. The CDR3 runs to 20 residues. The germline CDR1 and CDR2 sequences are MDHEN and SYDVKM. The trim removed 7 bases at V and 0 bases at J, leaving 20 bases unmatched. Here immunoSEQ multiplex PCR was the method, and the copy in TCRdb shows in-frame clones only, minus some. This sample carries more than 400,000 clones, around four fifths of them seen once, and the ten largest clones take around 13%. This chain links TRBV28 with TRBJ1-2; 10 bases are a match to TRBD1. The TCR comes from a woman in her thirties or forties in good health. Some clones in this sample may be carry-over from other donors' samples. The sequencing input was PBMCs. CDR3 DNA sequence: TGTGCCAGCACCCACTCCTTAATGACAGGGGGCGCCTTAGCTAACTATGGCTACACCTTC. This sequence encodes CASTHSLMTGGALANYGYTF.